This T cell receptor (beta chain) was sequenced for a study of blood T cells in healthy people across ages. Study-level background: T cells yielded about one barcoded beta molecule per two cells through template switching. Study findings and constraints: The study could not conclusively compare naive and antigen-experienced cells, given its unsorted PBMCs.

Primers used in a second PCR of about 6 to 11 cycles were a sample-barcoded 5' primer and a J-beta primer mix. Via MiXCR, TCRdb re-called the 5' RACE reads, giving one row per CDR3 protein. The sample contains about 700,000 distinct CDR3 sequences, roughly 30% of which appear only once. This CDR3 is built from 17 residues. In germline, CDR1 is MNHEY, CDR2 SVGAGI. V lost 5 bases to trimming and J lost 2 bases, with 22 bases between them. This clonotype was recorded many times. What it binds is not known. The total RNA that was extracted per sample amounted to at least 5 micrograms. The chain is built from TRBV6-5 and TRBJ2-7; D might be TRBD1 (6 bases). The sequence was obtained from a woman of 80 years or more in good health. Sequencing was done on a sample of blood. CDR3 DNA sequence: TGTGCCAGCAGTACCGCCAATCCTTTCGGGACACCCTACGAGCAGTACTTC. Translation gives CASSTANPFGTPYEQYF.